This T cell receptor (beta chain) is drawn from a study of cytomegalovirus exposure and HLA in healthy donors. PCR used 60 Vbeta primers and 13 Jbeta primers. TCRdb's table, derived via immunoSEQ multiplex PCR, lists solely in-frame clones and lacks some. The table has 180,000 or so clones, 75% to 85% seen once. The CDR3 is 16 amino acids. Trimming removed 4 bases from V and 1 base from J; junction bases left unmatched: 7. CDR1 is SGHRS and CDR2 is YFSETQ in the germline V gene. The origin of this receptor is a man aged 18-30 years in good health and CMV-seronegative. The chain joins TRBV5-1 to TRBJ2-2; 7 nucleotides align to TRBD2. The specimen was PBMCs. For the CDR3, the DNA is TGCGCCAGCAGCCGGGGGGACTGGCAGAACACCGGGGAGCTGTTTTTT. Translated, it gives CASSRGDWQNTGELFF. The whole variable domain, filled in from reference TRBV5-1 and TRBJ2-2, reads KAGVTQTPRYLIKTRGQQVTLSCSPISGHRSVSWYQQTPGQGLQFLFEYFSETQRNKGNFPGRFSGRQFSNSRSEMNVSTLELGDSALYLCASSRGDWQNTGELFFGEGSRLTVL.